The 26 T cell receptor beta chains below all came from one sample that was sequenced in a study of shared clonotypes between healthy human individuals. Libraries were prepared by immunoSEQ multiplex PCR; TCRdb keeps only in-frame clonotypes and omits some of them. The sample includes about 2.1 million clones, 85% to 95% of them seen just once. CD8 cells regarded as naive lacked CD45RO, were positively chosen for CCR7, and omitted terminally differentiated effector memory CD45RA+ cells. The specimen was naive CD8+ T cells from PBMCs. The receptors were sampled from a man aged 18-30 years in good health. Some clones in this sample may be carry-over from other donors' samples.

For this clone: Other DNA sequences within the sample encode an identical CDR3. The chain links TRBV27 to TRBJ2-7; possibly TRBD1 for D (6 bases). This CDR3 contains 13 residues. With 4 bases removed from V and 2 bases from J, the gap between germline ends came to 9 bases. CDR1 and CDR2 (germline): MNHEY, SMNVEV (reference sequence). The DNA of the CDR3 is TGTGCCAGCAGTTCTGGGGGCACCTACGAGCAGTACTTC. This gives the protein CASSSGGTYEQYF.

The rearrangement links TRBV5-1 to TRBJ2-1, with D possibly being TRBD2 (5 bases). The CDR3 has 12 residues. Germline-derived CDR1 and CDR2 are SGHRS and YFSETQ. The ends were cut back, 3 bases at V and 8 bases at J, with 9 bases in the middle. CDR3 region: CASSSLAYEQFF. The CDR3 DNA reads TGCGCCAGCAGCTCCCTAGCCTATGAGCAGTTCTTC.

The V gene is TRBV4-3, the J gene TRBJ2-3, with 9 bases lining up with TRBD2. V lost 0 bases and J lost 5; bases outside the gene matches: 9. The CDR3 extends over 17 amino acids. The germline gives CDR1 LGHNA, CDR2 YSLEER. CDR3 protein: CASSQEGEREVVDTQYF. In DNA, the CDR3 is TGCGCCAGCAGCCAAGAGGGCGAGCGGGAGGTTGTAGATACGCAGTATTTT.

The chain links TRBV6-5 to TRBJ1-6; tentatively, D is TRBD1 (6 bases). This CDR3 is built from 13 residues. V lost 7 bases and J lost 12, with 16 bases in between. CDR1 and CDR2 (germline): MNHEY, SVGAGI. The DNA for the CDR3 is TGTGCCAGCACGCGGGGGGGCGCAGGACCCCTCCACTTT. Translated: CASTRGGAGPLHF.

The rearrangement links TRBV7-2 to TRBJ2-7; weak D call: TRBD2 (6 bases). The CDR3 is 16 amino acids. Per germline, CDR1 SGHTA and CDR2 FQGNSA. V lost 5 bases and J 0 bases, leaving 17 bases between the germline ends. CDR3 region: CASSDRGGASSYEQYF. The CDR3, as DNA: TGTGCCAGCAGCGATAGGGGCGGGGCGAGCTCCTACGAGCAGTACTTC.

The CDR3 protein is CASSIRGRAGELFF. CDR3 DNA: TGTGCCAGTAGTATCCGGGGAAGGGCCGGGGAGCTGTTTTTT. This chain connects TRBV19 to TRBJ2-2; D might be TRBD2 (5 bases). V shed 3 bases and J shed 6 bases, with 11 bases lying between them. Germline CDR1 is LNHDA and CDR2 is SQIVND (reference sequence). There are 14 residues in the CDR3.

The chain recombines TRBV27 with TRBJ2-3; D not resolved. With 6 bases removed from V and 0 bases from J, the gap between germline ends came to 13 bases. This CDR3 is built from 15 residues. Germline V gene lookup returns CDR1 MNHEY and CDR2 SMNVEV (reference sequence). The CDR3, as DNA: TGTGCCAGCAGACTGACCCTAACTAGCACAGATACGCAGTATTTT. Translated, it gives CASRLTLTSTDTQYF.

V is TRBV7-6 and J is TRBJ2-2; D remains unclear. Germline values: CDR1 SGHVS, CDR2 FNYEAQ. This CDR3 is built from 12 residues. V lost 1 base and J lost 7, with 4 bases in between. CDR3 sequence reads: CASSLVFGELFF. Written as DNA, the CDR3 is TGTGCCAGCAGCTTAGTTTTCGGGGAGCTGTTTTTT.

The CDR3 sequence: CASSYPPGEGAGYTF. The DNA for the CDR3 is TGTGCCAGCAGTTACCCCCCAGGGGAAGGAGCTGGCTACACCTTC. The gene calls are TRBV6-7 and TRBJ1-2; a possible D gene is TRBD1 (6 bases). TRBV6-7 is identified as an open reading frame with a role that is uncertain. Trimming took 2 bases from V and 7 from J, leaving 17 bases between them. The CDR3 runs to 15 residues.

The CDR3 spells CASSKPPGGAFF. Written as DNA, the CDR3 is TGTGCCAGTAGTAAGCCTCCCGGAGGAGCTTTCTTT. This chain links TRBV19 with TRBJ1-1; no reliable D call. CDR3 length equals 12 residues. CDR1 LNHDA and CDR2 SQIVND come from the germline V gene (reference sequence). V lost 4 bases to trimming and J lost 10 bases, with 13 bases between them.

The chain employs TRBV6-6 and TRBJ1-5, with D uncertain. Trimming shortened V by 6 bases and J by 2 bases, and 14 bases separated the two germline ends. From germline, CDR1 is MNHNY and CDR2 SVGAGI (reference sequence). The CDR3 has 15 residues. This CDR3 reads CASSRGPGGNQPQHF. Here the CDR3 DNA reads TGTGCCAGCAGCAGAGGCCCGGGAGGCAATCAGCCCCAGCATTTT.

To note about this clone: Other DNA variants within this sample encode the same CDR3. The CDR3 nucleotides read TGTGCCACCAGCAGAGGGGCGGGGAGCTCCTACAATGAGCAGTTCTTC. This translates into CATSRGAGSSYNEQFF. The chain uses TRBV15 and TRBJ2-1; D perhaps matches TRBD2 (6 bases). V lost 1 base and J lost 0, with 10 bases in between. The germline V gene encodes CDR1 LNHNV and CDR2 YYDKDF (reference sequence). The length of the CDR3 is 16 residues.

This sequence joins TRBV20-1 and TRBJ1-2, with D uncertain. Germline assignment: CDR1 DFQATT and CDR2 SNEGSKA (reference sequence). The CDR3 covers 11 residues. V lost 3 bases and J lost 4, with 6 bases in between. This CDR3 reads CSASRLYGYTF. In nucleotides, the CDR3 is TGCAGTGCTAGTAGGCTCTATGGCTACACCTTC.

The CDR3 DNA reads as TGTGCCAGCAGTGGTCTTATGGCGGGTAATGAAAAACTGTTTTTT. This gives the protein CASSGLMAGNEKLFF. The chain recombines TRBV2 with TRBJ1-4, with no clear D. The CDR3 length is 15 residues. The V gene lost 4 bases and the J gene lost 4 bases, with 13 bases spanning the gap. From germline, CDR1 is SNHLY and CDR2 FYNNEI.

J is TRBJ1-3 and V is TRBV7-2; weak D call: TRBD1 (5 bases). V lost 1 base and J lost 1, with 8 bases in between. Germline V gives CDR1 SGHTA, CDR2 FQGNSA. This CDR3 has 15 residues. CDR3 nucleotides: TGTGCCAGCAGCTTAGTTAGGGGTTCTGGAAACACCATATATTTT. Translation gives CASSLVRGSGNTIYF.

The chain carries TRBV10-3 and TRBJ2-5; TRBD2 agrees at 11 bases. This CDR3 is 14 amino acids long. Germline CDR1 is ENHRY and CDR2 is SYGVKD. V shed 5 bases, J shed 5 bases, and the junction held 4 bases outside the gene matches. The CDR3 DNA follows: TGTGCCATCAGTACTAGCGGGAGAATGGAGACCCAGTACTTC. Translation gives CAISTSGRMETQYF.

There are a few counts of this clone. The chain employs TRBV6-6 and TRBJ1-1; D gene ambiguous. This CDR3 has 10 amino acids. Germline lookup yields CDR1 MNHNY and CDR2 SVGAGI (reference sequence). V lost 8 bases and J lost 5, with 6 bases in between. Here the CDR3 DNA reads TGTGCCAGCGAAGGGACTGAAGCTTTCTTT. This codes for CASEGTEAFF.

The V call is TRBV6-5, the J call TRBJ2-7; D is unresolved. The CDR3 length is 13 residues. Trimming took 5 bases from V and 3 from J, leaving 11 bases between them. Per the germline V gene, CDR1 is MNHEY and CDR2 is SVGAGI. The CDR3 protein is CASSDTILYEQYF. The CDR3, as DNA: TGTGCCAGCAGTGATACAATTCTCTACGAGCAGTACTTC.

This clone was detected once. This specimen includes other DNA sequences encoding the same CDR3. The J gene is TRBJ2-2, the V gene TRBV4-3; the D is unclear. The CDR3 is made up of 14 amino acids. Deletions cut 0 bases from V and 4 bases from J, with 6 bases between. Germline V gene sequence: CDR1 LGHNA, CDR2 YSLEER. CDR3 DNA: TGCGCCAGCAGCCAAGATCGTAGCACCGGGGAGCTGTTTTTT. Translated: CASSQDRSTGELFF.

This chain joins TRBV7-8 and TRBJ1-3, with 8 bases that match TRBD1. CDR1 is SGHVS, CDR2 FQNEAQ, per germline. This CDR3 spans 19 amino acids. The ends lost 5 bases at V and 0 bases at J; junction bases unmatched: 15. The chain's CDR3 is CASSLLRDRTLSSGNTIYF. The CDR3 nucleotides read TGTGCCAGCAGCCTGCTCCGGGACAGGACCCTTTCCTCTGGAAACACCATATATTTT.

The chain recombines TRBV14 with TRBJ2-1; 12 bases line up with TRBD2. Germline CDR1 and CDR2: SGHDN and FVKESK. CDR3 length equals 15 residues. V dropped 0 bases and J dropped 8; count of bases not matched to a gene: 2. The CDR3 nucleotides are TGTGCCAGCAGCCAAGAACCTAGCGGGAGGGATGAGCAGTTCTTC. Its protein product is CASSQEPSGRDEQFF.

The genes are TRBV6-6 and TRBJ2-3; TRBD2 aligns across 8 bases. With V trimmed by 5 bases and J by 0 bases, 7 bases remained unmatched. Germline V lookup: CDR1 MNHNY, CDR2 SVGAGI (reference sequence). This CDR3 comprises 16 residues. CDR3 in amino acids: CASSTGLAVSTDTQYF. In DNA form, the CDR3 reads TGTGCCAGCAGTACCGGACTAGCAGTAAGCACAGATACGCAGTATTTT.

The chain links TRBV19 to TRBJ1-1, with D hard to call. The CDR3 has 14 residues. Germline V gene lookup returns CDR1 LNHDA and CDR2 SQIVND (reference sequence). V was shortened by 3 bases and J by 4 bases, with 12 bases between the two germline ends. CDR3 nucleotide sequence: TGTGCCAGTAGTATTTTCGGGGAAGGCACTGAAGCTTTCTTT. The encoded protein is CASSIFGEGTEAFF.

The chain recombines TRBV18 with TRBJ2-1; TRBD1 is a possible D gene (5 bases). V lost 0 bases and J lost 6, with 15 bases in between. Looked up from germline, CDR1 is KGHSH and CDR2 is LQKENI. The CDR3 consists of 16 residues. The CDR3 loop is CASSPPRQGGSNEQFF. The CDR3 region has the DNA TGTGCCAGCTCACCACCTCGTCAGGGTGGTAGCAATGAGCAGTTCTTC.

The V call is TRBV11-1, the J call TRBJ2-7; D remains ambiguous. The CDR3 has 14 residues. Trimming removed 4 bases at V and 2 bases at J, with 12 bases between. Germline CDR1 and CDR2: SGHAT and FQDESV (reference sequence). In DNA, the CDR3 is TGTGCCAGCAGCTCGTCGGACGGAACCTACGAGCAGTACTTC. Its translation is CASSSSDGTYEQYF. The full variable domain, completed using reference TRBV11-1 and TRBJ2-7, is EAEVAQSPRYKITEKSQAVAFWCDPISGHATLYWYRQILGQGPELLVQFQDESVVDDSQLPKDRFSAERLKGVDSTLKIQPAELGDSAMYLCASSSSDGTYEQYFGPGTRLTVT.

Note on this clone: The identical CDR3 is also encoded by other nucleotide sequences in the sample. The chain has TRBV9 and TRBJ2-7; the D gene is possibly TRBD2 (5 bases). Trimming pared 0 bases from V and 3 bases from J, leaving 10 bases between. Germline CDR1 and CDR2: SGDLS and YYNGEE. The CDR3 consists of 14 residues. This chain's CDR3 is CASSVGGSNYEQYF. DNA of the CDR3: TGTGCCAGCAGCGTAGGAGGGAGTAACTACGAGCAGTACTTC.